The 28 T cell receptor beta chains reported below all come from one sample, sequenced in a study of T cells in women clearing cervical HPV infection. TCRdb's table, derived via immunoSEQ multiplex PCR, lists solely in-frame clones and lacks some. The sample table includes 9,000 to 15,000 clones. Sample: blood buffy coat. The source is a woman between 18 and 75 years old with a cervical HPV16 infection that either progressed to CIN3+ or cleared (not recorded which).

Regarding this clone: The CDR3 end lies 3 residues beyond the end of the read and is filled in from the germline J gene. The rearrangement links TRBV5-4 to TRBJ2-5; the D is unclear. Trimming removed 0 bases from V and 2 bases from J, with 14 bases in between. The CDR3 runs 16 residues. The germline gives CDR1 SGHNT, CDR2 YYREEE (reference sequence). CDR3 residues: CASSLGSTVKQETQYF. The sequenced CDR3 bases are TGTGCCAGCAGCTTGGGTAGTACAGTAAAGCAAGAGACC.

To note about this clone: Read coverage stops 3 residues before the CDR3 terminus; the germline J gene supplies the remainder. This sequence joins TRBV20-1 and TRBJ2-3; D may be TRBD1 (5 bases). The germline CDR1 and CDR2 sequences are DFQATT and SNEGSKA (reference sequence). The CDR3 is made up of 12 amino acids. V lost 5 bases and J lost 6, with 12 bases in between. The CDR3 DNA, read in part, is TGCAGTGCTCAGGCGCAGGGCGATACG. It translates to CSAQAQGDT. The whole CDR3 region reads CSAQAQGDTQYF.

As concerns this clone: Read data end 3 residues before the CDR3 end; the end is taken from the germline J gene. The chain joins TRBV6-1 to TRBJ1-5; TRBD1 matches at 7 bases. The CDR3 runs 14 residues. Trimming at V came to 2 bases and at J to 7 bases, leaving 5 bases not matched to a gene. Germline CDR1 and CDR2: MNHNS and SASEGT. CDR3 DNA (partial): TGTGCCAGCAGTGAAAGCCAGGGGGGCCAGCCC. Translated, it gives CASSESQGGQP. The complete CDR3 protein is CASSESQGGQPQHF.

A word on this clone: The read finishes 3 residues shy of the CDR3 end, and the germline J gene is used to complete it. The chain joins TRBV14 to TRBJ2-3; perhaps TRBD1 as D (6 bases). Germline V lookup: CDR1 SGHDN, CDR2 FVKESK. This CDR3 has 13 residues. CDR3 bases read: TGTGCCAGCAGCCAGCAACAGGGATCTGCG. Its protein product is CASSQQQGSA. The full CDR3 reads CASSQQQGSAQYF.

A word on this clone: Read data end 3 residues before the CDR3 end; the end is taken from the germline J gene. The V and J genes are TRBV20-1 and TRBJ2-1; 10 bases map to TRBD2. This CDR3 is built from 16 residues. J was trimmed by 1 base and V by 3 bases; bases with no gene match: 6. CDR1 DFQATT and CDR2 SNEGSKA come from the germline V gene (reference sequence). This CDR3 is CSARFPGLASYNEQFF. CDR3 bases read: TGCAGTGCTAGGTTTCCGGGACTAGCGTCCTACAATGAG.

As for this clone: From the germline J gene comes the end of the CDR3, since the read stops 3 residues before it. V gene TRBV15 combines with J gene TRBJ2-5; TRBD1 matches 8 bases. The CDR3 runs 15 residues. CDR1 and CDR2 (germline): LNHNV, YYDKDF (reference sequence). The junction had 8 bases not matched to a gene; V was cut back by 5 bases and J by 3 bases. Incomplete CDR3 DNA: TGTGCCACCAGCGGGGACAGGAGGGTTGAAGAGACC. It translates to CATSGDRRVEET. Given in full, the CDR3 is CATSGDRRVEETQYF.

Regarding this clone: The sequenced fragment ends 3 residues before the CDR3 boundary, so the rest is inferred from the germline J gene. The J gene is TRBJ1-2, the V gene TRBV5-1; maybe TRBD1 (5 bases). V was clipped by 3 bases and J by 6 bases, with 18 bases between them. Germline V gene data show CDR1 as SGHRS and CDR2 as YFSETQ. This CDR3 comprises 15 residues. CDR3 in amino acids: CASSSGEPQLHGYTF. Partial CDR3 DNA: TGCGCCAGCAGCTCGGGGGAGCCACAGCTCCATGGC.

The part of the CDR3 DNA that was read is TGCAGTGCTTCTACAGGAGCCCATGAG. Translation gives CSASTGAHE. From start to end, the CDR3 is CSASTGAHEQFF. The chain employs TRBV20-1 and TRBJ2-1; D might be TRBD1 (5 bases). Coverage ceases 3 residues before the CDR3 finishes, and the germline J gene fills in the end. Trimming shortened V by 5 bases and J by 8 bases, and 13 bases separated the two germline ends. Germline assignment: CDR1 DFQATT and CDR2 SNEGSKA (reference sequence). This CDR3 region has 12 residues.

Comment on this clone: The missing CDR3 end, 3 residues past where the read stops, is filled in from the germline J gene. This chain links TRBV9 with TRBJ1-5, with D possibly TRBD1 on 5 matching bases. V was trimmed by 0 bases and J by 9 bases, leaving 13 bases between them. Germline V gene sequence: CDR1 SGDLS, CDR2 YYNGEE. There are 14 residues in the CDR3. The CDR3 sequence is CASSVGGSSGPQHF. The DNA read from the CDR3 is TGTGCCAGCAGCGTAGGGGGCAGCTCAGGGCCC.

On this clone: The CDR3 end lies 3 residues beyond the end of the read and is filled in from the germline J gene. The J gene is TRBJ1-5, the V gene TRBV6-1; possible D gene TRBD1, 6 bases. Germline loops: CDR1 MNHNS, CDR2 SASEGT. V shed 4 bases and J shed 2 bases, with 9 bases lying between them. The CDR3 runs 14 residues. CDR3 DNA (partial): TGTGCCAGCAGTGTACAGGGCGGCAATCAGCCC. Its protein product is CASSVQGGNQP. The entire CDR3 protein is CASSVQGGNQPQHF.

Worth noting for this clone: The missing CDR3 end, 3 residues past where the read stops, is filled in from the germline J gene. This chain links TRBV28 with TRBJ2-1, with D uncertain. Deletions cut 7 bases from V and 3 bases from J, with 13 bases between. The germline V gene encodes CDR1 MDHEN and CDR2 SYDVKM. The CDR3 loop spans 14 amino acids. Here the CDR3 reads CASISRLVYNEQFF. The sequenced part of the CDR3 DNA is TGTGCCAGCATTTCCAGATTGGTCTACAATGAG.

The chain's CDR3 is CASRPAGSAGELFF. Partial CDR3 DNA: TGTGCCAGCAGGCCGGCGGGGTCCGCCGGGGAG. The V and J genes are TRBV7-3 and TRBJ2-2; D might be TRBD2 (6 bases). Read sequence stops 3 residues before the CDR3 end, and the germline J gene provides the missing end. V was shortened by 6 bases and J by 6 bases, with 14 bases between the two germline ends. The germline CDR1 and CDR2 sequences are SGHTA and FQGTGA. This CDR3 comprises 14 residues.

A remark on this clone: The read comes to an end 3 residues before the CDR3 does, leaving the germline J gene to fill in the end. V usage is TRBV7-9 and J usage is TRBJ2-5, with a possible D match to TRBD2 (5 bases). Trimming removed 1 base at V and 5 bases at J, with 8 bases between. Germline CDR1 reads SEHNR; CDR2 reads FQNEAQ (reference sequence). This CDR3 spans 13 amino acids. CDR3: CASSLERAETQYF. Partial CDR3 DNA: TGTGCCAGCAGCTTAGAGAGGGCTGAGACC.

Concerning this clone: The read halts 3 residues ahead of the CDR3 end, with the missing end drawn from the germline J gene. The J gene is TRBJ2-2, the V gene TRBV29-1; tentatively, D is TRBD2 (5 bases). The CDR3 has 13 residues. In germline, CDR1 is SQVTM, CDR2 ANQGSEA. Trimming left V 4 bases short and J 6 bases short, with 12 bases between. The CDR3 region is CSVGQVGAGELFF. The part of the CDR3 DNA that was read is TGCAGCGTTGGTCAGGTCGGGGCCGGGGAG.

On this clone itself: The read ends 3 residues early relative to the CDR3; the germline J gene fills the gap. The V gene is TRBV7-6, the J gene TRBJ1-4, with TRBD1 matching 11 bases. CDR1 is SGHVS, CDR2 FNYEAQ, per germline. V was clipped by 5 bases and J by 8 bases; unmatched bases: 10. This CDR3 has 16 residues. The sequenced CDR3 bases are TGTGCCAGCAGCCCAGGACAGGGGGCCGGTCCCGAAAAA. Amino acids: CASSPGQGAGPEK. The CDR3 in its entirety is CASSPGQGAGPEKLFF.

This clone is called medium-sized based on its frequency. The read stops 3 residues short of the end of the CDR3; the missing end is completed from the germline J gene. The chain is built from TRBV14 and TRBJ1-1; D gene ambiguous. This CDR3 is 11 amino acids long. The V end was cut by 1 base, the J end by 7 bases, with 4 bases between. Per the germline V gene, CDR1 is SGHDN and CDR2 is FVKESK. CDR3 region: CASSQGIEAFF. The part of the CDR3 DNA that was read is TGTGCCAGCAGCCAAGGTATTGAA.

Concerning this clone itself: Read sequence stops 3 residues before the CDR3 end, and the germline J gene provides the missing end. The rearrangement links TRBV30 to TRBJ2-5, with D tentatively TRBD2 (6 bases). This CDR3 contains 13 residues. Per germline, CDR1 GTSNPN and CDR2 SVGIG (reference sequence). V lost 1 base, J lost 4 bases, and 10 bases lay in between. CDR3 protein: CAWSGGLSETQYF. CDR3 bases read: TGTGCCTGGAGTGGGGGACTCTCAGAGACC.

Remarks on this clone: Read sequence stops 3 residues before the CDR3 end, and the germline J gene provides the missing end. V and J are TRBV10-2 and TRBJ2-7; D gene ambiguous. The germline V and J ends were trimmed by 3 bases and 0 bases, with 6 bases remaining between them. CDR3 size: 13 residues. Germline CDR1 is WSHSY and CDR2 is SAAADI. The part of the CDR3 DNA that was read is TGCGCCAGCAGTGATGACATCTCCTACGAG. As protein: CASSDDISYE. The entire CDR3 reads CASSDDISYEQYF.

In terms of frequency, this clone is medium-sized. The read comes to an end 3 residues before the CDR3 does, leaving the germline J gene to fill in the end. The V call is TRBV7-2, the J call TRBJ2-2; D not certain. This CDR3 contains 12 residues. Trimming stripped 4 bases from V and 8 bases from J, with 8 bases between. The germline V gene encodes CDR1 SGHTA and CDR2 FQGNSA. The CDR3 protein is CASSSRTGELFF. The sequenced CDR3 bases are TGTGCCAGCAGCTCTAGAACGGGGGAG.

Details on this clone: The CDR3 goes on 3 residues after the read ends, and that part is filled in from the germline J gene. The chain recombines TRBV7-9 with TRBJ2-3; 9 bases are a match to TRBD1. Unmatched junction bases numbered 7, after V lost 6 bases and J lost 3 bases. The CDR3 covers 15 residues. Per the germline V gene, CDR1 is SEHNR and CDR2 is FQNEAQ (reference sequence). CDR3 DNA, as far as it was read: TGTGCCAGCAGTCCCGGGACAGGGAATACAGATACG. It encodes CASSPGTGNTDT. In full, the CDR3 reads CASSPGTGNTDTQYF.

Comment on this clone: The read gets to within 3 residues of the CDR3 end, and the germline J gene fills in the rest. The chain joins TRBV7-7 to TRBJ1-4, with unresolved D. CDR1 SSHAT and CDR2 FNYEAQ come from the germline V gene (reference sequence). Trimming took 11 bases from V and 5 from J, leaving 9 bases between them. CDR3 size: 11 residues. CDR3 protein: CALFGNEKLFF. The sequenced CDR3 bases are TGTGCCCTCTTTGGCAATGAAAAA.

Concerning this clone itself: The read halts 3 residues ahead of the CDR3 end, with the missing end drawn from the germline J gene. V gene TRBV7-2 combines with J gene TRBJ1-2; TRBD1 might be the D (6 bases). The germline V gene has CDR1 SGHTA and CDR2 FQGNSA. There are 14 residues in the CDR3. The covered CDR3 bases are TGTGCCAGCAGCTTAGGACGACAGGAGAAAGGC. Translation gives CASSLGRQEKG. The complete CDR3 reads CASSLGRQEKGYTF.

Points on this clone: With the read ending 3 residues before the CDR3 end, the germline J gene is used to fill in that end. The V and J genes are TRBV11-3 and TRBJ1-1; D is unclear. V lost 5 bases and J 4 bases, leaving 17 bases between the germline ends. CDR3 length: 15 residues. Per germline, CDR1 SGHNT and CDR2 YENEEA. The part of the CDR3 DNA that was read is TGTGCCAGCAGCCTCCGTGGTAAAGGACTCACTGAA. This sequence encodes CASSLRGKGLTE. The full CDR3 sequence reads CASSLRGKGLTEAFF.

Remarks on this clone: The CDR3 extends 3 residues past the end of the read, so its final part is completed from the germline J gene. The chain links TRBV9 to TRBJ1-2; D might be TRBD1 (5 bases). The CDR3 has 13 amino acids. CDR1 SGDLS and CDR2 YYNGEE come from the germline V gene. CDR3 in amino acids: CASSVAPGSGYTF. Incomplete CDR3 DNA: TGTGCCAGCAGCGTAGCCCCAGGGTCCGGC.

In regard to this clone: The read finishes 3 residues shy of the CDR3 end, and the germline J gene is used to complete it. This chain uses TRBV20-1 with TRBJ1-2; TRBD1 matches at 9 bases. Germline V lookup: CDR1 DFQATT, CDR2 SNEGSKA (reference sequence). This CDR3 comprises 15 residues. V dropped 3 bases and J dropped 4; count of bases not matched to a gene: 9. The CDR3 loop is CSASTYPDRGYGYTF. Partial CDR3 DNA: TGCAGTGCTAGCACCTACCCGGACAGGGGCTATGGC.

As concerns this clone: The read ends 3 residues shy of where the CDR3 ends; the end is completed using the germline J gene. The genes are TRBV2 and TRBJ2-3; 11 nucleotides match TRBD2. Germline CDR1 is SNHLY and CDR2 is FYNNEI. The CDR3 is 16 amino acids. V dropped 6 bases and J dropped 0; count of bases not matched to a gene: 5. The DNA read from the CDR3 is TGTGCCAGCAGCCTACTAGCGGGAGATAGCACAGATACG. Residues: CASSLLAGDSTDT. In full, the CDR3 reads CASSLLAGDSTDTQYF.

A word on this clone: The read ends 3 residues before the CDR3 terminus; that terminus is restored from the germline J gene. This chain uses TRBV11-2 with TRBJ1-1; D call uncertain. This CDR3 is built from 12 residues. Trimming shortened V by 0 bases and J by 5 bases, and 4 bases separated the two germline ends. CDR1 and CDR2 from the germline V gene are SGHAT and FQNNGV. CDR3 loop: CASSLESTEAFF. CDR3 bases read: TGTGCCAGCAGCTTAGAGTCAACTGAA.

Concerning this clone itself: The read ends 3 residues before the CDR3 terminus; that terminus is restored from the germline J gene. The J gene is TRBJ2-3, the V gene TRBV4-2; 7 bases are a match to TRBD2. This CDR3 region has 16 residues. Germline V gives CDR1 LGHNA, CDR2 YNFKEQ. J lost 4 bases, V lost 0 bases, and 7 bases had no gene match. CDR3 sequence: CASSQDWGGRADTQYF. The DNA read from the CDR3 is TGTGCCAGCAGCCAAGATTGGGGGGGTCGAGCAGATACG.